This is a list of T cell receptor beta chains from one sample in a study of shared clonotypes between healthy human individuals. Measured with immunoSEQ multiplex PCR; TCRdb has only the in-frame clones, and not every one. The repertoire consists of about 580,000 clones, with 98% occurring once and the leading ten covering 0.3% to 0.35%. The sequenced material came from naive CD8+ T cells sorted from blood. Every receptor here comes from a man aged 25-40 years in good health. The conserved cysteine and the conserved F or W are not part of the CDR3 here. The order of the fields is V gene, J gene, CDR3 protein.

v_call: TRBV5-4
j_call: TRBJ2-7
cdr3_aa: ASSLPGGPSYEQY

v_call: TRBV6-4
j_call: TRBJ2-7
cdr3_aa: ASSEYITDEQY

v_call: TRBV7-2
j_call: TRBJ2-1
cdr3_aa: ASSPQVQGASNEQF

v_call: TRBV13
j_call: TRBJ2-5
cdr3_aa: ASRTWGLHQETQY

v_call: TRBV4-1
j_call: TRBJ2-7
cdr3_aa: ASSQGDTSYEQY

v_call: TRBV11-2
j_call: TRBJ2-7
cdr3_aa: ASSLDFGTYEQY

v_call: TRBV15
j_call: TRBJ1-3
cdr3_aa: ATSGDGSSGNTIY

v_call: TRBV4-1
j_call: TRBJ2-7
cdr3_aa: ASSPLDLAGESLYEQY

v_call: TRBV18
j_call: TRBJ2-5
cdr3_aa: ASSDPDGGGRVETQY

v_call: TRBV7-9
j_call: TRBJ2-7
cdr3_aa: ASSLVLAGDSYEQY

v_call: TRBV5-4
j_call: TRBJ2-7
cdr3_aa: AMQGGGGEQY

v_call: TRBV29-1
j_call: TRBJ1-1
cdr3_aa: SADGLNTEAF

v_call: TRBV7-9
j_call: TRBJ2-7
cdr3_aa: ASSGRTGIGYEQY

v_call: TRBV6-5
j_call: TRBJ1-3
cdr3_aa: ASSYSFGNTIY

v_call: TRBV6-4
j_call: TRBJ2-5
cdr3_aa: ASSATKGLGETQY